The 25 T cell receptor beta chains below were found in one sample sequenced in a study of blood T cell repertoires in COVID-19. The assay was immunoSEQ multiplex PCR, and TCRdb's table has in-frame clones only and misses some. This sample carries about 260,000 clones, around four fifths of them seen once, and the ten largest clones take 4.2%. The sample was peripheral blood. These receptors came from a man aged 55 to 70 with acute or convalescent COVID-19.

This clone has a handful of counts. The CDR3 spells CASSTVDGGLETQYF. DNA for the CDR3: TGTGCCAGTAGTACCGTCGACGGGGGGCTGGAGACCCAGTACTTC. V and J are TRBV19 and TRBJ2-5; D might be TRBD2 (7 bases). The CDR3 contains 15 residues. Germline V gene data show CDR1 as LNHDA and CDR2 as SQIVND (reference sequence). The V and J ends lost 4 bases and 5 bases respectively, with 17 bases between them. Together with reference TRBV19 and TRBJ2-5, the CDR3 gives the full variable domain: DGGITQSPKYLFRKEGQNVTLSCEQNLNHDAMYWYRQDPGQGLRLIYYSQIVNDFQKGDIAEGYSVSREKKESFPLTVTSAQKNPTAFYLCASSTVDGGLETQYFGPGTRLLVL.

In its sample, this clone was seen once. The chain carries TRBV6-5 and TRBJ1-6; tentatively, D is TRBD1 (6 bases). The CDR3 is made up of 14 amino acids. Between the trimmed V and J ends, which lost 6 bases and 7 bases, there was a span of 13 bases. Germline V lookup: CDR1 MNHEY, CDR2 SVGAGI. In nucleotides, the CDR3 is TGTGCCAGCAGGCCACAGGGTTTGAATTCACCCCTCCACTTT. This encodes CASRPQGLNSPLHF.

J is TRBJ1-6 and V is TRBV18; D is unclear. Germline loops: CDR1 KGHSH, CDR2 LQKENI. The V and J ends lost 3 bases and 9 bases respectively, with 9 bases between them. The CDR3 extends over 13 amino acids. The DNA for the CDR3 is TGTGCCAGCTCACCGGCGGTAGGTTCACCCCTCCACTTT. It translates to CASSPAVGSPLHF.

The chain uses TRBV25-1 and TRBJ2-2, with D uncertain. Deletions cut 4 bases from V and 5 bases from J, with 17 bases between. Looked up from germline, CDR1 is MGHDK and CDR2 is SYGVNS. This CDR3 contains 16 residues. The CDR3 loop is CASSGFLSSFTGELFF. In DNA form, the CDR3 reads TGTGCCAGCAGTGGATTTTTGAGCTCCTTTACCGGGGAGCTGTTTTTT.

V is TRBV5-1 and J is TRBJ1-2; TRBD1 agrees at 9 bases. Germline V CDR1 and CDR2: SGHRS, YFSETQ. J was trimmed by 4 bases and V by 4 bases; bases with no gene match: 5. This CDR3 spans 14 amino acids. The CDR3 loop reads CASSPGTGTYGYTF. CDR3 in DNA: TGCGCCAGCAGCCCGGGGACAGGGACCTATGGCTACACCTTC.

In nucleotides, the CDR3 is TGTGCCAGCAGCGTAGTTATATGGGGCAGGGGGCGTCGGAGCAATCAGCCCCAGCATTTT. Amino acid sequence: CASSVVIWGRGRRSNQPQHF. The chain combines TRBV9 with TRBJ1-5, with 8 bases that match TRBD1. Germline assignment: CDR1 SGDLS and CDR2 YYNGEE. The CDR3 spans 20 residues. V shed 0 bases and J 1 base; nucleotides not matched to a gene: 15.

This chain links TRBV2 with TRBJ2-3; D may be TRBD1 (5 bases). The CDR3 totals 14 residues. Trimming removed 6 bases from V and 0 bases from J, with 10 bases in between. Germline V lookup: CDR1 SNHLY, CDR2 FYNNEI. The CDR3 DNA sequence: TGTGCCAGCAGGAAGGACATAAGCACAGATACGCAGTATTTT. Its protein product is CASRKDISTDTQYF.

CDR3 sequence reads: CASSPWGSGTGELFF. The CDR3 region has the DNA TGTGCCAGCAGCCCCTGGGGCAGCGGGACCGGGGAGCTGTTTTTT. This chain uses TRBV11-1 with TRBJ2-2; tentative D call: TRBD2 (6 bases). The CDR3 loop spans 15 amino acids. The V end was cut by 5 bases, the J end by 5 bases, with 15 bases between. CDR1 SGHAT and CDR2 FQDESV come from the germline V gene (reference sequence).

V gene TRBV12-3 or TRBV12-4 combines with J gene TRBJ2-7; 9 nucleotides align to TRBD2. The CDR3 runs 13 residues. V lost 0 bases, J lost 6 bases, and 0 bases stayed unmatched. The CDR3 nucleotides read TGTGCCAGCAGTTTAGCGCGGGAGGGCGAGCAGTACTTC. This encodes CASSLAREGEQYF.

V and J are TRBV28 and TRBJ1-5; a possible D gene is TRBD1 (6 bases). CDR1 and CDR2 (germline): MDHEN, SYDVKM. The CDR3 extends over 14 amino acids. V gave up 4 bases and J gave up 4 bases, with 11 bases separating them. The CDR3 region is CASSYRAGNQPQHF. In DNA form, the CDR3 reads TGTGCCAGCAGTTACAGGGCAGGTAATCAGCCCCAGCATTTT. Full variable domain (rest looked up from reference TRBV28 and TRBJ1-5): DVKVTQSSRYLVKRTGEKVFLECVQDMDHENMFWYRQDPGLGLRLIYFSYDVKMKEKGDIPEGYSVSREKKERFSLILESASTNQTSMYLCASSYRAGNQPQHFGDGTRLSIL.

This chain joins TRBV27 and TRBJ1-2, with TRBD1 matching over 9 bases. CDR3 length: 15 residues. V lost 0 bases to trimming and J lost 3 bases; unmatched junction nucleotides: 2. Germline values: CDR1 MNHEY, CDR2 SMNVEV (reference sequence). CDR3 in amino acids: CASSLSTGGDYGYTF. The CDR3 DNA reads as TGTGCCAGCAGTTTATCCACAGGGGGCGACTATGGCTACACCTTC.

The chain recombines TRBV2 with TRBJ2-3; D is possibly TRBD2 (7 bases). The CDR3 runs to 14 residues. CDR1 and CDR2 (germline): SNHLY, FYNNEI. The V and J ends lost 6 bases and 5 bases respectively, with 15 bases between them. In DNA form, the CDR3 reads TGTGCCAGCAGGGCGGAGGGGGGGCGAGATACGCAGTATTTT. It encodes CASRAEGGRDTQYF.

V gene TRBV7-8 combines with J gene TRBJ1-5; D may be TRBD1 (6 bases). Trimming took 0 bases from V and 6 from J, leaving 12 bases between them. The length of the CDR3 is 15 residues. Germline CDR1 and CDR2: SGHVS and FQNEAQ. The CDR3 reads CASSLALGARQPQHF. The CDR3 nucleotides are TGTGCCAGCAGCTTAGCGCTGGGGGCGCGTCAGCCCCAGCATTTT.

This chain links TRBV20-1 with TRBJ2-7; 10 nucleotides agree with TRBD1. CDR1 and CDR2 (germline): DFQATT, SNEGSKA (reference sequence). This CDR3 has 18 residues. Trimming cost V 3 bases and J 3 bases; bases outside gene matches: 17. CDR3 amino acids: CSASSGQGDQRSFYEQYF. The DNA of the CDR3 is TGCAGTGCTAGTTCTGGACAGGGGGACCAGCGATCGTTCTACGAGCAGTACTTC.

This clone was detected only once. This chain links TRBV5-4 with TRBJ2-2; D might be TRBD1 or TRBD2, each matching 5 bases. CDR3 length: 16 residues. Trimming pared 4 bases from V and 2 bases from J, leaving 15 bases between. Per the germline V gene, CDR1 is SGHNT and CDR2 is YYREEE (reference sequence). The CDR3 nucleotides read TGTGCCAGCAGCCTGGGGGTCAGACAAAACACCGGGGAGCTGTTTTTT. As protein: CASSLGVRQNTGELFF.

The gene calls are TRBV29-1 and TRBJ2-1, with 10 bases that match TRBD1. The V gene end was trimmed by 6 bases and the J gene end by 8 bases; junction bases not matched to a gene: 10. CDR3 length equals 14 residues. The germline V gene encodes CDR1 SQVTM and CDR2 ANQGSEA. CDR3 nucleotide sequence: TGCAGCGTCGTTAAAGGGACAGGGGAGGATGAGCAGTTCTTC. Amino acid sequence: CSVVKGTGEDEQFF.

The chain uses TRBV9 and TRBJ2-3; 13 bases are shared with TRBD2. The CDR3 is made up of 18 amino acids. CDR1 and CDR2 from the germline V gene are SGDLS and YYNGEE. V gave up 3 bases and J gave up 4 bases; unmatched junction bases: 11. CDR3 nucleotides: TGTGCCAGCAGCGCCCGCTCGACTAGCGGGAGGCCGGCAGATACGCAGTATTTT. Protein product: CASSARSTSGRPADTQYF.

This clone appeared once. This sequence joins TRBV19 and TRBJ2-5, with 12 bases lining up with TRBD2. The germline CDR1 and CDR2 sequences are LNHDA and SQIVND (reference sequence). The CDR3 is 15 amino acids. V lost 4 bases and J lost 5; bases outside the gene matches: 5. The CDR3 reads CASSSLAGGRETQYF. For the CDR3, the DNA is TGTGCCAGTAGTAGCCTAGCGGGGGGGCGGGAGACCCAGTACTTC.

This chain links TRBV27 with TRBJ2-3, with a weak D call TRBD2 (6 bases). CDR1 and CDR2 from the germline V gene are MNHEY and SMNVEV (reference sequence). The V end was cut by 5 bases, the J end by 2 bases, with 17 bases between. This CDR3 is built from 16 residues. CDR3: CASSPRASANTDTQYF. The CDR3 DNA sequence: TGTGCCAGCAGTCCGCGGGCTAGCGCAAACACAGATACGCAGTATTTT.

The rearrangement joins TRBV5-1 to TRBJ2-3, with a tentative D call TRBD1 (5 bases). Trimming pared 2 bases from V and 2 bases from J, leaving 9 bases between. The germline V gene encodes CDR1 SGHRS and CDR2 YFSETQ. This CDR3 region has 14 residues. The CDR3 nucleotides are TGCGCCAGCAGCTTTAGTGGGGCCACAGATACGCAGTATTTT. Its protein is CASSFSGATDTQYF.

The V call is TRBV7-8, the J call TRBJ1-2, with D possibly matching TRBD1 (5 bases). V shed 1 base and J shed 3 bases, with 12 bases lying between them. CDR3 length: 15 amino acids. In germline, CDR1 is SGHVS, CDR2 FQNEAQ. The CDR3 coding sequence is TGTGCCAGCAGCTTAGTCGGCCAGGGTGACTATGGCTACACCTTC. Translating it yields CASSLVGQGDYGYTF.

The chain has TRBV4-1 and TRBJ1-3; D unresolved. This CDR3 spans 16 amino acids. Germline CDR1 MGHRA, CDR2 YSYEKL. V was shortened by 0 bases and J by 4 bases, with 13 bases between the two germline ends. This CDR3 reads CASSQDRSLRGNTIYF. The CDR3 DNA sequence: TGCGCCAGCAGCCAAGATCGGTCCCTCCGAGGAAACACCATATATTTT.

The chain recombines TRBV4-2 with TRBJ1-5; 9 positions agree with TRBD1. J was trimmed by 2 bases and V by 4 bases; bases with no gene match: 6. CDR1 and CDR2 from the germline V gene are LGHNA and YNFKEQ. The CDR3 spans 16 residues. The CDR3 is CASSPDRGTRNQPQHF. The CDR3 bases are TGTGCCAGCAGCCCGGACAGGGGTACGCGCAATCAGCCCCAGCATTTT.

This chain uses TRBV9 with TRBJ1-4; no reliable D call. The CDR3 is 14 amino acids. V was trimmed by 4 bases and J by 3 bases, leaving 10 bases between them. CDR1 is SGDLS and CDR2 is YYNGEE in the germline V gene. Written as DNA, the CDR3 is TGTGCCAGCAGCCCGAGTACGGCTAATGAAAAACTGTTTTTT. Protein: CASSPSTANEKLFF. Filled out from reference TRBV9 and TRBJ1-4, the complete variable domain reads DSGVTQTPKHLITATGQRVTLRCSPRSGDLSVYWYQQSLDQGLQFLIQYYNGEERAKGNILERFSAQQFPDLHSELNLSSLELGDSALYFCASSPSTANEKLFFGSGTQLSVL.

The V and J genes are TRBV18 and TRBJ2-2, with D perhaps TRBD1 (6 bases). The germline V gene encodes CDR1 KGHSH and CDR2 LQKENI. This CDR3 comprises 16 residues. V was trimmed by 3 bases and J by 2 bases, leaving 13 bases between them. CDR3 sequence reads: CASSPFRTDNTGELFF. CDR3 nucleotide sequence: TGTGCCAGCTCACCTTTTAGGACAGATAACACCGGGGAGCTGTTTTTT.